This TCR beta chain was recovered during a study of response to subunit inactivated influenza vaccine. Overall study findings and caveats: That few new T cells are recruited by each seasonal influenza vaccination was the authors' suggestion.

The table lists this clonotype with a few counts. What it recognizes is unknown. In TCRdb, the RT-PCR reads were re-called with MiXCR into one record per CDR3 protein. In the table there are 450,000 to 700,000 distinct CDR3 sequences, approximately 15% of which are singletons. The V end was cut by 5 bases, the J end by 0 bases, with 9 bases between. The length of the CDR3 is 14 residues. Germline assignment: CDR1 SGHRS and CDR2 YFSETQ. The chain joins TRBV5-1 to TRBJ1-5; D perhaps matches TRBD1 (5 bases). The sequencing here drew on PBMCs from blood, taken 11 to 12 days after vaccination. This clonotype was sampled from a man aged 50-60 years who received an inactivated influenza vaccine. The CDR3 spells CASSVRASNQPQHF. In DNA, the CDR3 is TGCGCCAGCAGTGTCAGGGCTAGCAATCAGCCCCAGCATTTT.